Following are 28 T cell receptor beta chains from one sample sequenced in a study of cytomegalovirus exposure and HLA in healthy donors. TCRdb keeps only in-frame clones here, not all; method: immunoSEQ multiplex PCR. Among tens of thousands of clones listed, approximately 96% were seen once. The sequenced sample was PBMCs. Receptor source: a woman younger than 30 in good health and CMV-seronegative.

This CDR3 is CASSIDTGGTSPLHF. In DNA form, the CDR3 reads TGTGCCAGTAGTATAGATACAGGGGGTACTTCACCCCTCCACTTT. This chain links TRBV19 with TRBJ1-6; 8 bases are a match to TRBD1. Trimming took 0 bases from V and 9 from J; bases not matched to a gene: 4. Germline lookup yields CDR1 LNHDA and CDR2 SQIVND (reference sequence). The CDR3 runs to 15 residues.

This clone has only one observation. This chain links TRBV19 with TRBJ2-1; no clear D gene. Trimming removed 5 bases at V and 0 bases at J, with 11 bases between. CDR1 and CDR2 (germline): LNHDA, SQIVND (reference sequence). There are 15 residues in the CDR3. As DNA, the CDR3 is TGTGCCAGTAGTGAAGCCCGAGGCTCCTACAATGAGCAGTTCTTC. Translating gives CASSEARGSYNEQFF.

The rearrangement links TRBV27 to TRBJ2-7; 7 bases match TRBD2. In germline, CDR1 is MNHEY, CDR2 SMNVEV (reference sequence). The CDR3 is 16 amino acids. V was clipped by 2 bases and J by 4 bases; unmatched bases: 11. The CDR3 spells CASSLGVSREGYEQYF. The CDR3, as DNA: TGTGCCAGCAGTTTAGGTGTGAGCAGGGAGGGGTACGAGCAGTACTTC.

J is TRBJ2-3 and V is TRBV6-5, with 9 bases fitting TRBD2. J gave up 5 bases and V 10 bases, and 10 bases lay outside the gene matches. Germline V gene data show CDR1 as MNHEY and CDR2 as SVGAGI. This CDR3 has 14 amino acids. The DNA for the CDR3 is TGTGCCACCGGGGTAGCGGGAGTTAGAGATACGCAGTATTTT. As protein: CATGVAGVRDTQYF.

J is TRBJ1-2 and V is TRBV7-9, with TRBD1 matching 8 bases. The CDR3 has 14 residues. J was trimmed by 6 bases and V by 2 bases; bases with no gene match: 5. Per germline, CDR1 SEHNR and CDR2 FQNEAQ (reference sequence). The CDR3 here is CASSLIGQGNGYTF. The CDR3 nucleotides are TGTGCCAGCAGCTTAATCGGACAGGGTAATGGCTACACCTTC. Variable domain in full (rest from reference TRBV7-9 and TRBJ1-2): DTGVSQNPRHKITKRGQNVTFRCDPISEHNRLYWYRQTLGQGPEFLTYFQNEAQLEKSRLLSDRFSAERPKGSFSTLEIQRTEQGDSAMYLCASSLIGQGNGYTFGSGTRLTVV.

V and J are TRBV10-3 and TRBJ2-7, with 9 bases fitting TRBD1. The CDR3 has 17 amino acids. Looked up from germline, CDR1 is ENHRY and CDR2 is SYGVKD. Losses at the gene ends were 2 bases for V and 0 bases for J; bases not matched to a gene: 8. The CDR3: CAISEPPWDRDSYEQYF. The CDR3 DNA follows: TGTGCCATCAGTGAGCCGCCCTGGGACAGGGACTCCTACGAGCAGTACTTC.

V and J are TRBV4-1 and TRBJ2-4, with D possibly being TRBD2 (5 bases). Between the trimmed V and J ends, which lost 1 base and 0 bases, there was a span of 7 bases. Germline assignment: CDR1 MGHRA and CDR2 YSYEKL. The CDR3 runs 15 residues. The CDR3 reads CASSQATIAKNIQYF. DNA of the CDR3: TGCGCCAGCAGCCAAGCGACTATAGCCAAAAACATTCAGTACTTC.

The chain is built from TRBV10-3 and TRBJ2-5; D is uncertain. Looked up from germline, CDR1 is ENHRY and CDR2 is SYGVKD. The V end lost 5 bases, the J end lost 2 bases, and 12 bases lay between the germline ends. The CDR3 sequence is 14 residues long. CDR3 DNA: TGTGCCATCAGTCAAGCGAGATCTCAAGAGACCCAGTACTTC. Protein: CAISQARSQETQYF.

The CDR3 reads CASSLGGTGVTEAFF. DNA of the CDR3: TGTGCCAGCAGCTTAGGAGGGACAGGGGTTACTGAAGCTTTCTTT. This chain connects TRBV7-9 to TRBJ1-1, with TRBD1 identical over 10 bases. Germline V CDR1 and CDR2: SEHNR, FQNEAQ (reference sequence). CDR3 length: 15 amino acids. The V segment lost 1 base and the J segment 5 bases; nucleotides outside the gene matches: 4.

The V gene is TRBV4-2, the J gene TRBJ1-2; 9 nucleotides match TRBD1. V was pared by 1 base and J by 8 bases, with 14 bases of the junction left unmatched. Germline V gene sequence: CDR1 LGHNA, CDR2 YNFKEQ. CDR3 length: 17 amino acids. The CDR3, as DNA: TGTGCCAGCAGCCAAGCCAGGGGACAGGGAGGACCCTACGGCTACACCTTC. This gives the protein CASSQARGQGGPYGYTF.

The rearrangement links TRBV5-1 to TRBJ2-7; TRBD1 agrees at 8 bases. Trimming cost V 4 bases and J 4 bases; bases outside gene matches: 13. Germline loops: CDR1 SGHRS, CDR2 YFSETQ. The CDR3 spans 16 residues. The CDR3 reads CASSTTDSGGGYEQYF. For the CDR3, the DNA is TGCGCCAGCAGCACCACGGACTCAGGGGGCGGTTACGAGCAGTACTTC.

CDR3 in amino acids: CAISVGQGAPTEAFF. The CDR3 DNA reads as TGTGCCATCAGTGTAGGACAGGGGGCCCCCACTGAAGCTTTCTTT. The genes are TRBV10-3 and TRBJ1-1; TRBD1 agrees at 11 bases. The CDR3 contains 15 residues. J was trimmed by 4 bases and V by 4 bases; bases with no gene match: 5. Germline V gene lookup returns CDR1 ENHRY and CDR2 SYGVKD.

The chain has TRBV28 and TRBJ2-7; 8 bases match TRBD1. The CDR3 runs to 14 residues. Unmatched junction bases numbered 8, after V lost 7 bases and J lost 3 bases. The V gene's germline CDR1 is MDHEN and CDR2 SYDVKM. The CDR3 is CASIRDRLVYEQYF. The CDR3 coding sequence is TGTGCCAGCATCCGGGACAGGCTCGTCTACGAGCAGTACTTC.

This rearrangement joins TRBV7-2 to TRBJ2-1; 7 nucleotides match TRBD2. J lost 4 bases, V lost 2 bases, and 8 bases had no gene match. Germline V gene data show CDR1 as SGHTA and CDR2 as FQGNSA. The CDR3 spans 16 residues. The CDR3 DNA sequence: TGTGCCAGCAGCTTATTTGTCGGCGGGAGTTACAATGAGCAGTTCTTC. It codes for CASSLFVGGSYNEQFF. Full variable domain (missing parts from reference TRBV7-2 and TRBJ2-1): GAGVSQSPSNKVTEKGKDVELRCDPISGHTALYWYRQSLGQGLEFLIYFQGNSAPDKSGLPSDRFSAERTGGSVSTLTIQRTQQEDSAVYLCASSLFVGGSYNEQFFGPGTRLTVL.

The chain links TRBV6-6 to TRBJ2-7, with TRBD1 matching over 8 bases. Germline CDR1 MNHNY, CDR2 SVGAGI (reference sequence). V lost 6 bases and J lost 4; bases outside the gene matches: 2. The CDR3 contains 12 residues. CDR3 amino acids: CASSRQGYEQYF. In nucleotides, the CDR3 is TGTGCCAGCAGCCGACAGGGGTACGAGCAGTACTTC.

Note on this clone: At one end the junction does not follow the germline gene, possibly because of a read error. V usage is TRBV7-9 and J usage is TRBJ2-1, with D maybe TRBD2 (6 bases). Looked up from germline, CDR1 is SEHNR and CDR2 is FQNEAQ (reference sequence). The CDR3 runs 12 residues. The CDR3 loop is CASSLIGLGGLF. Here the CDR3 DNA reads TGTGCCAGCAGCTTAATTGGATTGGGAGGCCTCTTC.

This clone has just one count. The chain employs TRBV19 and TRBJ2-1, with TRBD2 identical over 10 bases. CDR1 LNHDA and CDR2 SQIVND come from the germline V gene (reference sequence). This CDR3 is built from 16 residues. The V and J ends lost 4 bases and 2 bases, in that order; junction bases with no gene match: 5. This CDR3 is CASSTLAGGPYNEQFF. The CDR3 coding sequence is TGTGCCAGTAGTACCTTAGCGGGAGGACCCTACAATGAGCAGTTCTTC.

The chain joins TRBV4-1 to TRBJ1-2; perhaps TRBD1 as D (6 bases). Germline V CDR1 and CDR2: MGHRA, YSYEKL. The CDR3 is 16 amino acids. V lost 1 base and J 1 base, leaving 13 bases between the germline ends. The DNA of the CDR3 is TGCGCCAGCAGCCAAGCCGGGACAACTCTTAACTATGGCTACACCTTC. This codes for CASSQAGTTLNYGYTF.

The rearrangement joins TRBV4-1 to TRBJ2-7, with 8 positions matching TRBD2. Germline CDR1 is MGHRA and CDR2 is YSYEKL. Unmatched junction bases numbered 5, after V lost 0 bases and J lost 4 bases. The CDR3 totals 15 residues. The CDR3 spells CASSQETGGMYEQYF. CDR3 DNA: TGCGCCAGCAGCCAAGAGACGGGAGGGATGTACGAGCAGTACTTC.

The genes are TRBV28 and TRBJ1-1; 8 nucleotides line up with TRBD1. Germline CDR1 and CDR2: MDHEN and SYDVKM. The CDR3 consists of 15 residues. Unmatched junction bases numbered 4, after V lost 4 bases and J lost 0 bases. The CDR3 reads CASSSLQGVNTEAFF. The DNA for the CDR3 is TGTGCCAGCAGTTCCCTACAGGGGGTGAACACTGAAGCTTTCTTT.

For the CDR3, the DNA is TGTGCCAGCAGAGATAGCGGGAGAGGCACAGATACGCAGTATTTT. Its translation: CASRDSGRGTDTQYF. This chain links TRBV6-1 with TRBJ2-3, with 9 nucleotides matching TRBD2. Looked up from germline, CDR1 is MNHNS and CDR2 is SASEGT. The CDR3 has 15 residues. V shed 6 bases and J 1 base; nucleotides not matched to a gene: 5.

DNA of the CDR3: TGCGCCAGCGGAAATCGGGATGCGAACAATGAGCAGTTCTTC. Translating gives CASGNRDANNEQFF. This chain links TRBV10-1 with TRBJ2-1; possible D gene TRBD2, 5 bases. From germline, CDR1 is WNHNN and CDR2 SYGVQD (reference sequence). Trimming removed 8 bases from V and 5 bases from J, with 16 bases in between. CDR3 length: 14 residues.

The CDR3 protein is CASSLTLYNEQFF. CDR3 nucleotide sequence: TGTGCCAGCAGTCTGACTCTTTACAATGAGCAGTTCTTC. The gene calls are TRBV11-2 and TRBJ2-1; D is uncertain. The CDR3 is 13 amino acids. The germline V and J ends were trimmed by 6 bases and 4 bases, with 10 bases remaining between them. Germline V gives CDR1 SGHAT, CDR2 FQNNGV.

This sequence joins TRBV11-2 and TRBJ2-5, with 10 nucleotides matching TRBD2. The CDR3 sequence is 17 residues long. V shed 4 bases, J shed 2 bases, and the junction held 10 bases outside the gene matches. Germline V gene lookup returns CDR1 SGHAT and CDR2 FQNNGV. The CDR3: CASSSWTSGNLQETQYF. The DNA for the CDR3 is TGTGCCAGCAGCTCCTGGACTAGCGGCAACCTACAAGAGACCCAGTACTTC.

The V and J genes are TRBV11-2 and TRBJ1-2, with 7 bases matching TRBD1. Germline V CDR1 and CDR2: SGHAT, FQNNGV. Losses at the gene ends were 0 bases for V and 3 bases for J; bases not matched to a gene: 1. This CDR3 has 14 amino acids. As DNA, the CDR3 is TGTGCCAGCAGCTTAGACCAGGGGGACTATGGCTACACCTTC. Its translation: CASSLDQGDYGYTF.

The V gene is TRBV18, the J gene TRBJ1-1; D might be TRBD1 (6 bases). Germline V gene lookup returns CDR1 KGHSH and CDR2 LQKENI. The CDR3 contains 15 residues. Trimming shortened V by 5 bases and J by 1 base, and 14 bases separated the two germline ends. The CDR3 nucleotides read TGTGCCAGCTCAACCGGCGGGGGCGCGAACACTGAAGCTTTCTTT. It codes for CASSTGGGANTEAFF.

The chain employs TRBV7-2 and TRBJ2-2; no firm D call. The length of the CDR3 is 13 residues. The V and J ends lost 5 bases and 6 bases respectively, with 10 bases between them. Per the germline V gene, CDR1 is SGHTA and CDR2 is FQGNSA. CDR3 amino acids: CASSPVGPGELFF. The CDR3 nucleotides are TGTGCCAGCAGCCCCGTTGGCCCCGGGGAGCTGTTTTTT.

The chain is built from TRBV7-2 and TRBJ2-5, with D uncertain. CDR3 size: 13 residues. V shed 6 bases and J shed 2 bases, with 10 bases lying between them. In germline, CDR1 is SGHTA, CDR2 FQGNSA. The CDR3 DNA sequence: TGTGCCAGCAGAACCTTACAGCAAGAGACCCAGTACTTC. Residues: CASRTLQQETQYF.